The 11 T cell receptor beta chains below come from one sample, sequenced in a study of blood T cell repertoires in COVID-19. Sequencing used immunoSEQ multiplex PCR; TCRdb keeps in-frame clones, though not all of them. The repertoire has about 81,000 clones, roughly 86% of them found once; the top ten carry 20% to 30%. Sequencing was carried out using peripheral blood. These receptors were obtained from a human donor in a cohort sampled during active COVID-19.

CDR3: CASSADSSGNTIYF. The CDR3 bases are TGTGCCAGCAGCGCGGACAGCTCTGGAAACACCATATATTTT. The chain combines TRBV5-4 with TRBJ1-3; TRBD1 is a possible D gene (6 bases). The CDR3 loop spans 14 amino acids. The germline CDR1 and CDR2 sequences are SGHNT and YYREEE (reference sequence). V was pared by 4 bases and J by 0 bases, with 8 bases between.

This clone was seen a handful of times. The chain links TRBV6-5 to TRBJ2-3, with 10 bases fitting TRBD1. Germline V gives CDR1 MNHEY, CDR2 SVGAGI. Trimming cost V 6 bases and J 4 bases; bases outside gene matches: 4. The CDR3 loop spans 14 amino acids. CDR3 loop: CASSDRGLADTQYF. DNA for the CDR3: TGTGCCAGCAGCGACAGGGGGCTGGCAGATACGCAGTATTTT.

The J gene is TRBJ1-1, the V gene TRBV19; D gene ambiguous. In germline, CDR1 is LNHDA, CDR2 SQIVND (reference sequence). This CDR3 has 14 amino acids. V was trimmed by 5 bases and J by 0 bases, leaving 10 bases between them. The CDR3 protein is CASSSLGVNTEAFF. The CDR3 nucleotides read TGTGCCAGTAGTTCCCTGGGAGTGAACACTGAAGCTTTCTTT.

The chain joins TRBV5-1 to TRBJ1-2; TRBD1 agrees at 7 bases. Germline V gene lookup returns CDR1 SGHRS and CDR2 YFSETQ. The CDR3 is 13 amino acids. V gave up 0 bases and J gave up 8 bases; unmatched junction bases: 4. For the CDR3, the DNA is TGCGCCAGCAGCTTGGAGGGGGCGCGAGGCTACACCTTC. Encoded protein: CASSLEGARGYTF.

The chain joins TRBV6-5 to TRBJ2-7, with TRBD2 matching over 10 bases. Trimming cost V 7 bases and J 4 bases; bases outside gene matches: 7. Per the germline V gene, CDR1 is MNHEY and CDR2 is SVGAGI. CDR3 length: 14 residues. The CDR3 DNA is TGTGCCAGCACCAGAACTAGCGGGGAGTACGAGCAGTACTTC. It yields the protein CASTRTSGEYEQYF.

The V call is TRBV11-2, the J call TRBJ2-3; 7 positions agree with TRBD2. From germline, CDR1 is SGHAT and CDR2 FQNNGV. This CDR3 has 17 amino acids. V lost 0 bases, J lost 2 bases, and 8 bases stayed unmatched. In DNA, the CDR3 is TGTGCCAGCAGCTTAGAGGTGGCAGCGGGGCTCACAGATACGCAGTATTTT. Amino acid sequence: CASSLEVAAGLTDTQYF.

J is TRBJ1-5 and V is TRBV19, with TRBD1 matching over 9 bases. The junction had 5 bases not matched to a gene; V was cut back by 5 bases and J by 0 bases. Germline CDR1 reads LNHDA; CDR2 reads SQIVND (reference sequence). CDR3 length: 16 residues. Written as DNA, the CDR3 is TGTGCCAGTAGTCTTGGGACAGGGCGTAGCAATCAGCCCCAGCATTTT. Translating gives CASSLGTGRSNQPQHF.

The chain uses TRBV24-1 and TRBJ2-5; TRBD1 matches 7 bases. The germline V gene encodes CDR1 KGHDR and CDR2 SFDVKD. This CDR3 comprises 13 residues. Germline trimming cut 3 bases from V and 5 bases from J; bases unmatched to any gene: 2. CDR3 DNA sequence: TGTGCCACCAGTGATGGGACAGTTGAGACCCAGTACTTC. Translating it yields CATSDGTVETQYF.

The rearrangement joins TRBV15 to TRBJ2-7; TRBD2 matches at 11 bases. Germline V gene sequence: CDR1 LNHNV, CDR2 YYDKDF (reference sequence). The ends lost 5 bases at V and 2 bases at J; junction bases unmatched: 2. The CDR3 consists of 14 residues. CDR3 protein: CATSLGLAAYEQYF. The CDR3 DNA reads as TGTGCCACCAGCCTGGGACTAGCGGCCTACGAGCAGTACTTC.

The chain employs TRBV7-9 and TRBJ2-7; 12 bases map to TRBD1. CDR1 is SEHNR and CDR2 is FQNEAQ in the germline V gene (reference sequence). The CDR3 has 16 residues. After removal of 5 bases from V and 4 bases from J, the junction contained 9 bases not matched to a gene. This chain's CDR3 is CASSTVGTGGGYEQYF. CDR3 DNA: TGTGCCAGCAGCACAGTCGGGACAGGGGGCGGGTACGAGCAGTACTTC.

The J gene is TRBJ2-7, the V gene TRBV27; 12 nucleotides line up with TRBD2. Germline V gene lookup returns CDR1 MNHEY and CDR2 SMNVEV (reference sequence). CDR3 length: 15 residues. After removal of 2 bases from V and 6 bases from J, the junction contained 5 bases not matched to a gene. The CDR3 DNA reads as TGTGCCAGCAGTTTAAGACTAGCGGGAGCACGCGAGCAGTACTTC. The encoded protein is CASSLRLAGAREQYF.